This T cell receptor beta chain was recorded in a study of T cell responses to AZD1222 COVID-19 vaccine. This clone was counted once. No antigen is known for it. General observations from the study: At baseline, just a handful of AZD1222 recipients tested seropositive. With dominance at 160-218 and 743-854, vaccine-associated CD4 TCRs spanned spike. The donor cohort was predominantly white British with a female majority, and clonal diversity may have been underestimated. It was only after the peak T cell response that any repertoires were sampled.

TCRdb's table, derived via immunoSEQ multiplex PCR, lists solely in-frame clones and lacks some. The sample consists of under 130,000 clones, 91% of them appearing once. Trimming removed 7 bases from V and 6 bases from J, with 18 bases in between. CDR1 is LNHDA, CDR2 SQIVND, per germline (reference sequence). The CDR3 has 14 residues. This rearrangement joins TRBV19 to TRBJ1-1, with D unresolved. This specimen consisted of peripheral blood, obtained on day 0 of AZD1222 vaccination. This TCR was recovered from an adult in good health. This CDR3 is CASIPAGTAAEAFF. The CDR3 DNA follows: TGTGCCAGTATCCCAGCAGGAACGGCCGCTGAAGCTTTCTTT.